Sequencing of this T cell receptor (beta chain) was carried out in a study of CD8+CD57+ T cells in acquired aplastic anemia. Genomic DNA acted as the template from which TCR beta VDJ combination and CDR3 sequence profiling were carried out. TCRdb recomputed calls from the reads with MiXCR, one row per CDR3 protein. The table has 270,000 or so distinct CDR3 sequences, roughly 80% seen once. About this clonotype itself: At one of its ends the junction is not consistent with the germline gene, which may arise from a read error.

CDR3 length equals 14 residues. In germline, CDR1 is SGHVT, CDR2 SQSDAQ. Before being chosen for sequencing, patients had shown CD8+CD57+ cell expansion by flow cytometry. Patients were therapy-naive when their blood was sampled. V and J are TRBV7-4 and TRBJ2-5; D is perhaps TRBD1 or TRBD2 (6 bases each). Sequencing was done on a sample of sorted CD4+, CD8+, or CD8+CD57+ T cells (not recorded which) from PBMCs. This receptor was obtained from a human donor with aplastic anemia. CDR3 loop: CATSWGASQEFQYF. The CDR3 DNA reads TGTGCCACCAGCTGGGGGGCCAGCCAGGAGTTCCAGTACTTC.